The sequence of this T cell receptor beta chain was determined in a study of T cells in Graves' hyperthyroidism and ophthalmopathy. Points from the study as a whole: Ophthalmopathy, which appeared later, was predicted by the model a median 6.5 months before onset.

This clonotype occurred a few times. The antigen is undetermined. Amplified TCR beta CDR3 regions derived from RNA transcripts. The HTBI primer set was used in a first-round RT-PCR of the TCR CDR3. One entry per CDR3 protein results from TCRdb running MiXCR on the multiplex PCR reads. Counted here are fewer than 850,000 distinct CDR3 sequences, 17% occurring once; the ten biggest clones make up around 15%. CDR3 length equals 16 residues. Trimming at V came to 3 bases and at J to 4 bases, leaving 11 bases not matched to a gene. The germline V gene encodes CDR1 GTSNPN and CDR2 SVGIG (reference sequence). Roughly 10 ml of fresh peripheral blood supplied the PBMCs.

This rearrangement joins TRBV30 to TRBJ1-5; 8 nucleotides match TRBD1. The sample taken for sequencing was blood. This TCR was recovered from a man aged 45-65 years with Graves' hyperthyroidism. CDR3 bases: TGTGCCTGGAGGGACAGGGACCCCCTGAGTAATCAGCCCCAGCATTTT. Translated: CAWRDRDPLSNQPQHF.